This TCR beta chain emerged from a study of identical twins. Every sampled donor was Caucasian and healthy. Study-wide findings and caveats: The study reached conclusions through statistical analysis that was cross-sectional, not following the same donors. Fewer insertions characterized abundant cord blood beta clonotypes, whereas memory repertoires showed none.

Unique molecular identifiers were in the cDNA, with template-switch universal primer binding. TCRdb re-called the 5' RACE reads through MiXCR, storing one row per CDR3 protein. The data contain about 570,000 distinct CDR3 sequences, roughly 9.5% of them seen just once; the ten biggest clones take up 2.5% to 3%. Notes on this clonotype: Its antigen is unidentified.

The CDR3 runs 13 residues. V gave up 7 bases and J gave up 8 bases, with 18 bases separating them. These records were also assigned to another study, of yellow fever vaccine responses in identical twins.

The genes are TRBV12-3 or TRBV12-4 and TRBJ2-7; D not resolved. What was sequenced was PBMCs. The clonotype was recovered from a woman aged 18-29 years in good health. The CDR3 loop is CASTTYGPLQQYF. The CDR3 DNA follows: TGTGCCAGCACCACCTACGGGCCGCTCCAGCAGTACTTC.